This T cell receptor (beta chain) was obtained from a study of blood T cell repertoires in COVID-19. There are a few counts of this clone. Participants in the exposed group had met a COVID-19 case in the 2 weeks before joining the study. Per the germline V gene, CDR1 is WSHSY and CDR2 is SAAADI. The CDR3 totals 12 residues. V gave up 6 bases and J gave up 1 base, with 7 bases separating them. The assay was immunoSEQ multiplex PCR, and TCRdb's table has in-frame clones only and misses some. Counted here are about 180,000 clones, about 80% occurring once; the ten biggest clones make up around an eighth.

Sample: PBMCs or T cells enriched from blood (not recorded which). The receptor was isolated from a man aged 55 to 70 who had been exposed to COVID-19. J is TRBJ2-7 and V is TRBV10-2; D call uncertain. DNA for the CDR3: TGCGCCAGCAGAGACACTTCCTACGAGCAGTACTTC. This encodes CASRDTSYEQYF.